Following are 26 T cell receptor beta chains from one sample sequenced in a study of cytomegalovirus exposure and HLA in healthy donors. PCR used 60 Vbeta primers and 13 Jbeta primers. The table came from immunoSEQ multiplex PCR; TCRdb's copy has only in-frame clones and leaves some out. The sample holds roughly 100,000 clones, about 70% seen once. The source material was PBMCs. The source of these receptors is a boy younger than 18 in good health and CMV-seronegative.

The chain recombines TRBV21-1 with TRBJ2-7; the D call in the table, TRBD2, was not verified against the DNA. TRBV21-1 is labeled a pseudogene. This CDR3 has 11 residues. The CDR3 DNA reads as TGTGCCAACCGGGGTTCCTACGAGCAGTACTTC. Its translation: CANRGSYEQYF.

The chain employs TRBV5-3 and TRBJ2-3, with TRBD2 identical over 10 bases. TRBV5-3 has ORF status, its function being uncertain. The CDR3 extends over 18 amino acids. V was clipped by 1 base and J by 2 bases; unmatched bases: 10. The CDR3 DNA sequence: TGTGCCAGAAGCTTGTTTCTTCCTAGCGGGGGTTACACAGATACGCAGTATTTT. It translates to CARSLFLPSGGYTDTQYF.

The chain joins TRBV2 to TRBJ1-2; the D is unclear. The germline CDR1 and CDR2 sequences are SNHLY and FYNNEI. Trimming stripped 4 bases from V and 1 base from J, with 7 bases between. The CDR3 has 13 amino acids. CDR3 nucleotides: TGTGCCAGCAGTGCAACGGTTAACTATGGCTACACCTTC. This gives the protein CASSATVNYGYTF.

The sample holds one count of this clone. The chain carries TRBV6-6 and TRBJ1-5, with D possibly TRBD1 on 5 matching bases. CDR1 is MNHNY and CDR2 is SVGAGI in the germline V gene (reference sequence). The V end was cut by 3 bases, the J end by 1 base, with 10 bases between. The CDR3 has 15 residues. The CDR3 loop reads CASSYWGGSNQPQHF. CDR3 DNA sequence: TGTGCCAGCAGTTATTGGGGGGGAAGCAATCAGCCCCAGCATTTT.

The genes are TRBV7-9 and TRBJ1-2, with 7 nucleotides matching TRBD1. The CDR3 runs 15 residues. Losses at the gene ends were 0 bases for V and 4 bases for J; bases not matched to a gene: 5. In germline, CDR1 is SEHNR, CDR2 FQNEAQ (reference sequence). CDR3 amino acids: CASSLASDRSYGYTF. The CDR3 DNA is TGTGCCAGCAGCTTAGCTTCGGACAGGTCCTATGGCTACACCTTC. Looking up the rest from reference TRBV7-9 and TRBJ1-2 gives the full variable domain: DTGVSQNPRHKITKRGQNVTFRCDPISEHNRLYWYRQTLGQGPEFLTYFQNEAQLEKSRLLSDRFSAERPKGSFSTLEIQRTEQGDSAMYLCASSLASDRSYGYTFGSGTRLTVV.

For the CDR3, the DNA is TGCAGCGCCGGGGGGGGGTCCGACACTGAAGCTTTCTTT. It codes for CSAGGGSDTEAFF. This sequence joins TRBV29-1 and TRBJ1-1; D perhaps matches TRBD1 (5 bases). Trimming cost V 7 bases and J 3 bases, with 15 bases left between them. There are 13 residues in the CDR3. Germline values: CDR1 SQVTM, CDR2 ANQGSEA.

The CDR3 DNA is TGTGCCAGCAGTTTATACGGGGGCGAGCAGTACTTC. It specifies CASSLYGGEQYF. The chain couples TRBV28 to TRBJ2-7; D perhaps matches TRBD2 (6 bases). Germline V gene sequence: CDR1 MDHEN, CDR2 SYDVKM. The V end was cut by 1 base, the J end by 6 bases, with 7 bases between. CDR3 length: 12 residues.

The chain combines TRBV4-1 with TRBJ1-3; possibly TRBD1 for D (5 bases). The V end lost 1 base, the J end lost 0 bases, and 10 bases lay between the germline ends. Germline assignment: CDR1 MGHRA and CDR2 YSYEKL. The CDR3 totals 16 residues. This CDR3 is CASSQVGRGSGNTIYF. CDR3 bases: TGCGCCAGCAGCCAAGTTGGAAGGGGCTCTGGAAACACCATATATTTT.

This clone was recorded a few times. J is TRBJ2-7 and V is TRBV11-2; D is perhaps TRBD2 (6 bases). CDR1 is SGHAT, CDR2 FQNNGV, per germline. The CDR3 covers 14 residues. Trimming pared 5 bases from V and 2 bases from J, leaving 13 bases between. The chain's CDR3 is CASSLGGSTYEQYF. The DNA of the CDR3 is TGTGCCAGCAGCCTGGGGGGAAGCACCTACGAGCAGTACTTC.

This clone was seen more than once but under ten times. This rearrangement joins TRBV4-1 to TRBJ1-2, with D unresolved. Per the germline V gene, CDR1 is MGHRA and CDR2 is YSYEKL. Trimming removed 0 bases from V and 13 bases from J, with 18 bases in between. The CDR3 has 14 residues. CDR3 loop: CASSQDPAGLQPTF. As DNA, the CDR3 is TGCGCCAGCAGCCAAGATCCGGCAGGCCTCCAGCCCACCTTC.

This chain uses TRBV18 with TRBJ2-3, with 12 positions matching TRBD2. The CDR3 totals 15 residues. Germline V CDR1 and CDR2: KGHSH, LQKENI. Trimming took 6 bases from V and 0 from J; bases not matched to a gene: 1. Written as DNA, the CDR3 is TGTGCCAGCTCCGGGACTAGCGGGAGCACAGATACGCAGTATTTT. As protein: CASSGTSGSTDTQYF.

This clone showed up just a few times. V usage is TRBV30 and J usage is TRBJ1-5; 10 bases match TRBD1. The ends lost 5 bases at V and 6 bases at J; junction bases unmatched: 4. CDR1 is GTSNPN, CDR2 SVGIG, per germline (reference sequence). The CDR3 is 13 amino acids. CDR3 DNA: TGTGCCTGGGGACAGGGGGACGGTCAGCCCCAGCATTTT. Translated: CAWGQGDGQPQHF.

The V gene is TRBV2, the J gene TRBJ1-2, with D possibly TRBD1 on 5 matching bases. V was trimmed by 1 base and J by 3 bases, leaving 12 bases between them. CDR3 length: 15 residues. CDR1 and CDR2 (germline): SNHLY, FYNNEI. The CDR3 DNA reads as TGTGCCAGCAGTGAAGGACAAAGGGGCCACTATGGCTACACCTTC. Translation gives CASSEGQRGHYGYTF.

CDR3 region: CASSPLAVTSTDTQYF. The CDR3 region has the DNA TGTGCCAGCAGCCCGCTAGCGGTTACTAGCACAGATACGCAGTATTTT. J is TRBJ2-3 and V is TRBV9; 7 positions match TRBD2. The CDR3 contains 16 residues. CDR1 and CDR2 (germline): SGDLS, YYNGEE. The V gene end was trimmed by 4 bases and the J gene end by 0 bases; junction bases not matched to a gene: 8.

The chain recombines TRBV2 with TRBJ2-6; D gene uncertain. The germline CDR1 and CDR2 sequences are SNHLY and FYNNEI. Deletions cut 4 bases from V and 1 base from J, with 5 bases between. The CDR3 spans 14 residues. The CDR3 reads CASSGLSGANVLTF. Written as DNA, the CDR3 is TGTGCCAGCAGTGGTCTATCTGGGGCCAACGTCCTGACTTTC.

The chain combines TRBV5-4 with TRBJ1-2; TRBD1 matches 12 bases. The germline V gene encodes CDR1 SGHNT and CDR2 YYREEE (reference sequence). After removal of 4 bases from V and 7 bases from J, the junction contained 5 bases not matched to a gene. The CDR3 sequence is 14 residues long. CDR3 loop: CASSEGQGAGGYTF. DNA of the CDR3: TGTGCCAGCAGCGAGGGACAGGGGGCAGGTGGCTACACCTTC.

The chain couples TRBV30 to TRBJ1-1; perhaps TRBD1 as D (5 bases). This CDR3 is 11 amino acids long. The germline CDR1 and CDR2 sequences are GTSNPN and SVGIG (reference sequence). Trimming left V 3 bases short and J 11 bases short, with 13 bases between. DNA for the CDR3: TGTGCCTGGAGCAGGGTTGTTAGTGCTTTCTTT. Translated, it gives CAWSRVVSAFF.

The chain is built from TRBV27 and TRBJ2-1; D possibly corresponds to TRBD1 (5 bases). V was trimmed by 3 bases and J by 7 bases, leaving 10 bases between them. The germline V gene has CDR1 MNHEY and CDR2 SMNVEV (reference sequence). This CDR3 spans 13 amino acids. Here the CDR3 DNA reads TGTGCCAGCAGTTTTGGCAGGGTTAATGAGCAGTTCTTC. Residues: CASSFGRVNEQFF.

In its sample, this clone was seen a few times. This chain connects TRBV6-5 to TRBJ1-2; D is unclear. This CDR3 spans 15 amino acids. Germline CDR1 and CDR2: MNHEY and SVGAGI. Trimming cost V 4 bases and J 3 bases, with 15 bases left between them. This chain's CDR3 is CASSSGGGKHYGYTF. The CDR3 DNA reads as TGTGCCAGCAGTTCGGGAGGCGGGAAGCACTATGGCTACACCTTC.

The chain recombines TRBV6-4 with TRBJ2-1, with 15 bases matching TRBD2. CDR3 length: 15 amino acids. V shed 2 bases and J 7 bases; nucleotides not matched to a gene: 0. Germline V CDR1 and CDR2: MRHNA, SNTAGT. This CDR3 reads CASSDGTSGGNEQFF. DNA of the CDR3: TGTGCCAGCAGTGACGGGACTAGCGGGGGGAATGAGCAGTTCTTC.

This chain connects TRBV7-3 to TRBJ1-6, with D uncertain. This CDR3 has 13 amino acids. Germline lookup yields CDR1 SGHTA and CDR2 FQGTGA. Between the trimmed V and J ends, which lost 5 bases and 3 bases, there was a span of 5 bases. The CDR3: CASSTFYNSPLHF. The DNA for the CDR3 is TGTGCCAGCAGCACATTCTATAATTCACCCCTCCACTTT.

The gene calls are TRBV7-9 and TRBJ1-2; D gene uncertain. Trimming cost V 5 bases and J 2 bases, with 12 bases left between them. This CDR3 has 14 amino acids. Germline V gene data show CDR1 as SEHNR and CDR2 as FQNEAQ (reference sequence). The CDR3 nucleotides read TGTGCCAGCAGCGCCCGGGTCGCGAACTATGGCTACACCTTC. Its protein is CASSARVANYGYTF.

The genes are TRBV4-2 and TRBJ1-2, with 7 bases that match TRBD1. The germline V gene has CDR1 LGHNA and CDR2 YNFKEQ. The CDR3 covers 15 residues. The V gene end was trimmed by 0 bases and the J gene end by 2 bases; junction bases not matched to a gene: 3. DNA of the CDR3: TGTGCCAGCAGCCAAGATACAGGGGAAAACTATGGCTACACCTTC. Protein: CASSQDTGENYGYTF.

The chain is built from TRBV6-5 and TRBJ1-1, with 7 bases aligning to TRBD1. The CDR3 has 14 residues. Germline CDR1 and CDR2: MNHEY and SVGAGI. V trimming: 4 bases; J trimming: 4 bases; junction bases outside the gene matches: 6. DNA for the CDR3: TGTGCCAGCAGTTCCTACGGGACAGCCACTGAAGCTTTCTTT. As protein: CASSSYGTATEAFF.

The rearrangement links TRBV5-4 to TRBJ1-2; D might be TRBD1 (5 bases). The ends were cut back, 0 bases at V and 6 bases at J, with 9 bases in the middle. The CDR3 contains 13 residues. Per germline, CDR1 SGHNT and CDR2 YYREEE (reference sequence). The CDR3 coding sequence is TGTGCCAGCAGCTTGGTTGGGGCCGATGGCTACACCTTC. It specifies CASSLVGADGYTF.

This clone appeared a single time. The chain combines TRBV30 with TRBJ2-5; 8 bases align to TRBD1. The length of the CDR3 is 15 residues. CDR1 GTSNPN and CDR2 SVGIG come from the germline V gene (reference sequence). Trimming removed 5 bases from V and 6 bases from J; junction bases left unmatched: 14. CDR3 loop: CAWGGQASTRQTQYF. CDR3 in DNA: TGTGCCTGGGGGGGACAGGCGAGTACCCGACAGACCCAGTACTTC.